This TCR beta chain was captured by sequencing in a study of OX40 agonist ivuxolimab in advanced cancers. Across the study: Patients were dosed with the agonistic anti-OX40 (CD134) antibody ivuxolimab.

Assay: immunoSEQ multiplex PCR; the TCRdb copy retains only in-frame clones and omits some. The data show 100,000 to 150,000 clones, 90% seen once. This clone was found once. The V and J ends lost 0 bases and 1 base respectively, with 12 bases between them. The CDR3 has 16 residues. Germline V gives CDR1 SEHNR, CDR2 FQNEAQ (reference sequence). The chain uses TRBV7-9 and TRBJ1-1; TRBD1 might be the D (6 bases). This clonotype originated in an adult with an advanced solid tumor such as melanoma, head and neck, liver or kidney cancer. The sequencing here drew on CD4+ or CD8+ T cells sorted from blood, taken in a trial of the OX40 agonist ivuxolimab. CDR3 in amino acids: CASSLAGTGRNTEAFF. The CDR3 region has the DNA TGTGCCAGCAGCTTAGCTGGAACAGGGCGGAACACTGAAGCTTTCTTT. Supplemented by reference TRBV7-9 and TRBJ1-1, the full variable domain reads DTGVSQNPRHKITKRGQNVTFRCDPISEHNRLYWYRQTLGQGPEFLTYFQNEAQLEKSRLLSDRFSAERPKGSFSTLEIQRTEQGDSAMYLCASSLAGTGRNTEAFFGQGTRLTVV.